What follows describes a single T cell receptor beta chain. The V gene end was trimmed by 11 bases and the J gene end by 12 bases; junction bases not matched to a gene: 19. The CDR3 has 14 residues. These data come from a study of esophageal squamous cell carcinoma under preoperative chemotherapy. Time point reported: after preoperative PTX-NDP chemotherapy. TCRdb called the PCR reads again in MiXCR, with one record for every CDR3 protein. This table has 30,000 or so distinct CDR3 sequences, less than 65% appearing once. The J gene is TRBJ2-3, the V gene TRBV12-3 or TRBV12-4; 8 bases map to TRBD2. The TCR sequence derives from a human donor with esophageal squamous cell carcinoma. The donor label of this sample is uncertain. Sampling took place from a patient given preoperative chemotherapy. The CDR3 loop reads CAGRGGRTPETQYF. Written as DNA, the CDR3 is TGTGCCGGGCGCGGGGGGCGCACCCCAGAGACCCAGTATTTT.